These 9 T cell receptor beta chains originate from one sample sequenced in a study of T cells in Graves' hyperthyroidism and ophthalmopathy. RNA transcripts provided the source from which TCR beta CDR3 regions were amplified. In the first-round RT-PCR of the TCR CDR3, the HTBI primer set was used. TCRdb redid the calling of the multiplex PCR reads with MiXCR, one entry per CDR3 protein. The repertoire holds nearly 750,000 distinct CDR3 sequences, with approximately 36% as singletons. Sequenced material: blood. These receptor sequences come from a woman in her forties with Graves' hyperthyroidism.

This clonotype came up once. Here the CDR3 reads CASSLLTGAFGETQYF. The CDR3, as DNA: TGTGCCAGCAGCTTGTTGACAGGGGCATTTGGAGAGACCCAGTACTTC. The gene calls are TRBV5-6 and TRBJ2-5; 8 bases align to TRBD1. The CDR3 runs to 16 residues. J was trimmed by 4 bases and V by 1 base; bases with no gene match: 9. The germline gives CDR1 SGHDT, CDR2 YYEEEE.

In DNA, the CDR3 is TGTGCCAGCAGTGGTCGGGGTACCGGTCTCTGGGCTGGAAACACCATATATTTT. Translated, it gives CASSGRGTGLWAGNTIYF. The chain couples TRBV12-3 or TRBV12-4 to TRBJ1-3; D is unclear. The CDR3 is made up of 18 amino acids. Trimming cost V 5 bases and J 2 bases, with 22 bases left between them.

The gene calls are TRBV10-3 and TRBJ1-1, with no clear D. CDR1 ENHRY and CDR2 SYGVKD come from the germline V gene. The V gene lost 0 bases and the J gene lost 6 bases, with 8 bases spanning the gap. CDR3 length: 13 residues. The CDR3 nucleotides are TGTGCCATCAGTGAGTCGCAGGACGCTGAAGCTTTCTTT. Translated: CAISESQDAEAFF.

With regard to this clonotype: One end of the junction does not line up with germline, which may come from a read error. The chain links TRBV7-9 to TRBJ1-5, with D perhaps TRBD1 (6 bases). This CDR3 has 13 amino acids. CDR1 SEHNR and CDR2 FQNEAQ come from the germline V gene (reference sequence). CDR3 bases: TGTACCAGCAGCTCAACAGGGAATCAGCCCCAGCATTTT. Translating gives CTSSSTGNQPQHF.

This CDR3 is CASSLGGEETQHF. CDR3 in DNA: TGTGCCAGCAGCTTGGGGGGGGAAGAGACCCAGCATTTT. The V and J genes are TRBV5-6 and TRBJ1-5; D is perhaps TRBD1 (5 bases). Germline CDR1 and CDR2: SGHDT and YYEEEE. Trimming took off 0 bases at V and 11 bases at J, with 12 bases between the two ends. The CDR3 sequence is 13 residues long.

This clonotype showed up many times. CDR3 DNA: TGTGCCAGCAGCCGCGCGAGGGGCTACACCTTC. It specifies CASSRARGYTF. The rearrangement links TRBV7-2 to TRBJ1-2; D is undetermined. The germline CDR1 and CDR2 sequences are SGHTA and FQGNSA. This CDR3 region has 11 residues. V was clipped by 5 bases and J by 8 bases, with 9 bases between them.

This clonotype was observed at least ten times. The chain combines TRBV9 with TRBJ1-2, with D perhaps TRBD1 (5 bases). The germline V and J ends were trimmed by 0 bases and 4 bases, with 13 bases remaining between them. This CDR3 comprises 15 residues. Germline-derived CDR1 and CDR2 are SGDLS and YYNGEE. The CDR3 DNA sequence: TGTGCCAGCAGCGTAGAGGGGCACAGCGGCTATGGCTACACCTTC. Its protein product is CASSVEGHSGYGYTF.

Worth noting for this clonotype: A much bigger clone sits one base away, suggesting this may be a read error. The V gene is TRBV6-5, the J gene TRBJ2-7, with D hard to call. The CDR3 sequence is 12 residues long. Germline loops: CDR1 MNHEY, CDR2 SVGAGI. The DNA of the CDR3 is TGTGCCATCAGTTACTCGAGGAACGAGCAGTACTTC. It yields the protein CAISYSRNEQYF.

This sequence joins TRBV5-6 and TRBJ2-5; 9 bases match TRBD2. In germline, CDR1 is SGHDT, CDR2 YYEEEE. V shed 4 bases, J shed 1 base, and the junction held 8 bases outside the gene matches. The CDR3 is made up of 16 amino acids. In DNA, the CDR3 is TGTGCCAGCAGCCGGGACTTAGCGGGAGCCCAAGAGACCCAGTACTTC. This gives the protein CASSRDLAGAQETQYF.